One and the same sample provided the 10 T cell receptor beta chains below, sequenced in a study of blood T cell repertoires in COVID-19. Using immunoSEQ multiplex PCR, the repertoire was profiled, and TCRdb retains in-frame clones only, with some absent. The sample lists tens of thousands of clones, approximately 88% seen once, with roughly 5.9% in the top ten. The specimen was peripheral blood. These receptors were taken from a man aged 45-65 years with active COVID-19.

The chain carries TRBV25-1 and TRBJ2-5; the D gene is possibly TRBD2 (5 bases). The CDR3 contains 16 residues. V lost 0 bases and J lost 2, with 13 bases in between. The germline gives CDR1 MGHDK, CDR2 SYGVNS. In nucleotides, the CDR3 is TGTGCCAGCAGTGAATATATGCCCTGGACTCAAGAGACCCAGTACTTC. Translation gives CASSEYMPWTQETQYF.

The CDR3, as DNA: TGTGCCAGCAGCTTGAAGTCAGATAACACCATATATTTT. It is translated as CASSLKSDNTIYF. The chain recombines TRBV5-4 with TRBJ1-3; D remains ambiguous. CDR3 length: 13 amino acids. Germline lookup yields CDR1 SGHNT and CDR2 YYREEE (reference sequence). Trimming removed 1 base at V and 7 bases at J, with 9 bases between.

The genes are TRBV11-3 and TRBJ2-1; D perhaps matches TRBD1 (5 bases). The germline V and J ends were trimmed by 0 bases and 10 bases, with 16 bases remaining between them. The germline gives CDR1 SGHNT, CDR2 YENEEA. The CDR3 has 15 amino acids. This CDR3 is CASSLDPQEVREQFF. Written as DNA, the CDR3 is TGTGCCAGCAGCTTAGACCCACAGGAAGTCAGAGAGCAGTTCTTC.

The chain recombines TRBV5-1 with TRBJ1-2, with D possibly matching TRBD1 (5 bases). The CDR3 consists of 14 residues. Trimming shortened V by 4 bases and J by 5 bases, and 15 bases separated the two germline ends. In germline, CDR1 is SGHRS, CDR2 YFSETQ. CDR3 in DNA: TGCGCCAGCAGCCCGAGAGGACAAGGGTATGGCTACACCTTC. Amino acid sequence: CASSPRGQGYGYTF.

The V call is TRBV18, the J call TRBJ2-3; D gene uncertain. CDR1 KGHSH and CDR2 LQKENI come from the germline V gene. The CDR3 spans 16 residues. V lost 2 bases and J 0 bases, leaving 12 bases between the germline ends. The CDR3 here is CASSPERIASTDTQYF. Written as DNA, the CDR3 is TGTGCCAGCTCACCAGAGAGAATAGCTAGCACAGATACGCAGTATTTT.

V usage is TRBV7-9 and J usage is TRBJ2-7; D remains ambiguous. Trimming shortened V by 3 bases and J by 6 bases, and 12 bases separated the two germline ends. Germline V gene sequence: CDR1 SEHNR, CDR2 FQNEAQ (reference sequence). This CDR3 comprises 13 residues. Here the CDR3 DNA reads TGTGCCAGCAGCTTTGGTAACGCGGCCGAGCAGTACTTC. Translating gives CASSFGNAAEQYF. The complete variable domain, with remaining parts taken from reference TRBV7-9 and TRBJ2-7, reads DTGVSQNPRHKITKRGQNVTFRCDPISEHNRLYWYRQTLGQGPEFLTYFQNEAQLEKSRLLSDRFSAERPKGSFSTLEIQRTEQGDSAMYLCASSFGNAAEQYFGPGTRLTVT.

The chain uses TRBV18 and TRBJ1-5, with D possibly being TRBD1 (5 bases). V lost 0 bases to trimming and J lost 4 bases, with 7 bases between them. This CDR3 is 14 amino acids long. From germline, CDR1 is KGHSH and CDR2 LQKENI. The CDR3, as DNA: TGTGCCAGCTCACCACCTGGGGGGAATCAGCCCCAGCATTTT. This encodes CASSPPGGNQPQHF. Looking up the rest from reference TRBV18 and TRBJ1-5 gives the full variable domain: NAGVMQNPRHLVRRRGQEARLRCSPMKGHSHVYWYRQLPEEGLKFMVYLQKENIIDESGMPKERFSAEFPKEGPSILRIQQVVRGDSAAYFCASSPPGGNQPQHFGDGTRLSIL.

This chain links TRBV27 with TRBJ1-3; the D is unclear. Germline V gene lookup returns CDR1 MNHEY and CDR2 SMNVEV (reference sequence). V was clipped by 8 bases and J by 2 bases, with 7 bases between them. This CDR3 comprises 12 residues. In DNA, the CDR3 is TGTGCCAGCGGCCTTCCTGGAAACACCATATATTTT. Amino acids: CASGLPGNTIYF.

J is TRBJ2-5 and V is TRBV28, with 11 bases that match TRBD2. Germline V gene data show CDR1 as MDHEN and CDR2 as SYDVKM. V was clipped by 3 bases and J by 7 bases; unmatched bases: 10. This CDR3 has 16 amino acids. The CDR3: CASSLPGTSGYATQYF. The DNA for the CDR3 is TGTGCCAGCAGTTTGCCCGGGACTAGCGGCTACGCGACCCAGTACTTC.

The chain employs TRBV2 and TRBJ2-2; the D is unclear. Trimming shortened V by 4 bases and J by 0 bases, and 9 bases separated the two germline ends. The CDR3 totals 15 residues. In germline, CDR1 is SNHLY, CDR2 FYNNEI. The CDR3 loop is CASSAGLANTGELFF. CDR3 sequence (DNA): TGTGCCAGCAGTGCTGGGCTCGCGAACACCGGGGAGCTGTTTTTT.